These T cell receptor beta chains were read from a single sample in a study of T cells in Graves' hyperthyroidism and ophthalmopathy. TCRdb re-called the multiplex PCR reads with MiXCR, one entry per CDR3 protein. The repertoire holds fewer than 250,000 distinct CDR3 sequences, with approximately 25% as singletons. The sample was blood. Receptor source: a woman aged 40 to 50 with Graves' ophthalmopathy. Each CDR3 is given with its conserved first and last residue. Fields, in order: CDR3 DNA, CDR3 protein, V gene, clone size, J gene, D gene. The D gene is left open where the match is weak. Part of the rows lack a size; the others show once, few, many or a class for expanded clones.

TGTGCCAGCAGCCTACGACAGGGGGGGACCGGGGAGCTGTTTTTT CASSLRQGGTGELFF TRBV11-2 many TRBJ2-2 TRBD1
TGTGCCAGCAGCTACAGGGTACGCGCCTACGAGCAGTACTTC CASSYRVRAYEQYF TRBV28 NA TRBJ2-7 NA
TGTGCCAGTAGTAATAGCGACATTCAGTACTTC CASSNSDIQYF TRBV19 many TRBJ2-4 NA
TGCAGCGTTGTAGCATCCTGGAACACTGAAGCTTTCTTT CSVVASWNTEAFF TRBV29-1 once TRBJ1-1 NA
TGTGCCAGCAGTTCCCCAGCCCAAAAAATCTCCTACGAGCAGTACTTC CASSSPAQKISYEQYF TRBV28 many TRBJ2-7 NA
TGTGCCAGCAGGAAGGGACTCGTAGAAAACATTCAGTACTTC CASRKGLVENIQYF TRBV6-1 many TRBJ2-4 NA
TGTGCCAGCGCCCATACCGGGGCAATCCAAGAGACCCAGTACTTC CASAHTGAIQETQYF TRBV6-5 many TRBJ2-5 NA
TGTGCCAGCAGTCCTCTAGCGGGGGGAAATTCCTACGAGCAGTACTTC CASSPLAGGNSYEQYF TRBV27 NA TRBJ2-7 TRBD2
TGCAGTGCTAGAGATGTAGCGGGAGAGACCCAGTACTTC CSARDVAGETQYF TRBV20-1 NA TRBJ2-5 TRBD2
TGTGCCAGCAGTATACAGACGAGCTACGAGCAGTACTTC CASSIQTSYEQYF TRBV10-3 NA TRBJ2-7 NA
TGTGCCAGCACCTTGGAACAGGGCCCAGTGACCCAGTACTTC CASTLEQGPVTQYF TRBV6-5 many TRBJ2-5 NA
TGTGCCATCAGTGAGTCGGAGGTATCCCAAGAGACCCAGTACTTC CAISESEVSQETQYF TRBV10-3 many TRBJ2-5 NA
TGTGCCAGCAAATGGGGGGGACAGAGCAATCAGCCCCAGCATTTT CASKWGGQSNQPQHF TRBV12-3/TRBV12-4 many TRBJ1-5 TRBD1
TGTGCCACCAGTGATTTGGCGGGAGCAGAGACCCAGTACTTC CATSDLAGAETQYF TRBV24-1 many TRBJ2-5 TRBD2
TGTGCCAGCAGCCAAATGGACAGCCTGGGCTACGAGCAGTACTTC CASSQMDSLGYEQYF TRBV16 many TRBJ2-7 NA
TGCGCCAGCAGCCCTCAGGGAAGCGGGAGTACCGGGGAGCTGTTTTTT CASSPQGSGSTGELFF TRBV4-1 many TRBJ2-2 TRBD2
TGTGCCAGCAGCAGACAGGGGGGGGGCGGGGAGCTGTTTTTT CASSRQGGGGELFF TRBV4-2 many TRBJ2-2 TRBD1
TGCAGTGCAAGACGGGAGAACCTTGTATACGAGCAGTACTTC CSARRENLVYEQYF TRBV20-1 NA TRBJ2-7 NA
TGTGCCAGCAGTGAACTCAGCTGGGGAGCTACAGGGAGCTACGAGCAGTACTTC CASSELSWGATGSYEQYF TRBV6-1 NA TRBJ2-7 NA
TGCGCCAGCAGCCATCCCGGACAATGGGAAGAGACCCAGTACTTC CASSHPGQWEETQYF TRBV4-1 many TRBJ2-5 NA
TGTGCCTGGAGTGTGGGAGCGGGATTTAACGAGCAGTACTTC CAWSVGAGFNEQYF TRBV30 many TRBJ2-7 TRBD2
TGTGCCAGCAGCTTAGGCTTGCGGTCCGAGCAGTACTTC CASSLGLRSEQYF TRBV13 many TRBJ2-7 NA
TGTGCCAGCAGCCAAGATGGGGGATCTGGAGAGACCCAGTACTTC CASSQDGGSGETQYF TRBV3-1 many TRBJ2-5 NA
TGTGCCAGCAGTCCACTTCTCGCTGAAGCTTTCTTT CASSPLLAEAFF TRBV12-3/TRBV12-4 NA TRBJ1-1 NA
TGCAGCGTTGGGGGAGGGAAATCCGCCGGGGAGCTGTTTTTT CSVGGGKSAGELFF TRBV29-1 many TRBJ2-2 TRBD2
TGTGCCAGCCGGAGTGGGGGCACCGGGGAGCTGTTTTTT CASRSGGTGELFF TRBV6-2/TRBV6-3 NA TRBJ2-2 NA
TGTGCCAGCAGCTTCGGAGGAGGCCGGAACACTGAAGCTTTCTTT CASSFGGGRNTEAFF TRBV6-1 NA TRBJ1-1 NA
TGTGCCAGCACCCCCGGTGGGGAGACCCAGTACTTC CASTPGGETQYF TRBV6-2/TRBV6-3 NA TRBJ2-5 NA
TGTGCCAGCAGCTTAGGGGCCGGGACAGGGAACAACGAGCAGTACTTC CASSLGAGTGNNEQYF TRBV7-8 many TRBJ2-7 TRBD1
TGTGCCAGCAGCTTGGACTCCAGGGGTAGTTTCTTT CASSLDSRGSFF TRBV5-6 NA TRBJ1-1 NA
TGTGCCAGCAGCTTGCGACTAGCGGCAGACAATGAGCAGTTCTTC CASSLRLAADNEQFF TRBV7-2 many TRBJ2-1 TRBD2
TGTGCCAGCAGACAAAATTCGATGAACACTGAAGCTTTCTTT CASRQNSMNTEAFF TRBV7-2 NA TRBJ1-1 NA
TGCGCCAGCAGCCCCCAACTAGCGGGTGGCCTCGAGCAGTACTTC CASSPQLAGGLEQYF TRBV4-1 many TRBJ2-7 TRBD2
TGTGCCAGTACTATGAGGAGCACCATGAACATTGAAGCTTTCTTT CASTMRSTMNIEAFF TRBV19 NA TRBJ1-1 NA
TGTGCCAGCAGTCCGCAGGGGCTCAATCAGCCCCAGCATTTT CASSPQGLNQPQHF TRBV12-3/TRBV12-4 NA TRBJ1-5 NA
TGTGCCAGCAGTGTTGGGACAGGGGGGAACTATGGCTACACCTTC CASSVGTGGNYGYTF TRBV2 NA TRBJ1-2 TRBD1
TGTGCCAGCATCGGGAGCGGAGCCAAAAACATTCAGTACTTC CASIGSGAKNIQYF TRBV28 many TRBJ2-4 NA